This TCR beta chain stems from a study of cytomegalovirus exposure and HLA in healthy donors. Regarding the study as a whole: No immune exposure information besides CMV serostatus was available. Cytomegalovirus association was listed for about 170 TCR beta chains. In a later analysis, at a false discovery rate of 0.05, about 16,000 TCR beta sequences matched HLA alleles.

Trimming cost V 4 bases and J 0 bases, with 7 bases left between them. The germline V gene has CDR1 GTSNPN and CDR2 SVGIG (reference sequence). CDR3 length equals 13 residues. Researchers ran the PCR with 60 Vbeta and 13 Jbeta primers. Using immunoSEQ multiplex PCR, the repertoire was profiled, and TCRdb retains in-frame clones only, with some absent. The table shows around 110,000 clones, with 65% to 80% occurring only once. Concerning this clone: Its antigen remains unidentified.

The chain has TRBV30 and TRBJ1-3; D is unresolved. The sequenced sample consisted of PBMCs. This sequence originates from a man aged 25-45 years in good health and CMV-seropositive. DNA of the CDR3: TGTGCCTGGAATCCTAGCTCTGGAAACACCATATATTTT. Residues: CAWNPSSGNTIYF.